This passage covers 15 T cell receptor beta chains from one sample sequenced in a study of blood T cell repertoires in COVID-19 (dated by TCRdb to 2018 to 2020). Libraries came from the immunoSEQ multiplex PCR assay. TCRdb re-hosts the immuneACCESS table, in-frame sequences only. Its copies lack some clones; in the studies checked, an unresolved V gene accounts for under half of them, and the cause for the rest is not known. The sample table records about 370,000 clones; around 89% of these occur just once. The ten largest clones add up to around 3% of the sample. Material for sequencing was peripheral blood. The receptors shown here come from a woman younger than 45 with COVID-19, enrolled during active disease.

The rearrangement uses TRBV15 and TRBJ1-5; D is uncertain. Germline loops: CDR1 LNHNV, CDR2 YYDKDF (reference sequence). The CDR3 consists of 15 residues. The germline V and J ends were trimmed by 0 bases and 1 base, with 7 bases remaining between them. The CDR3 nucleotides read TGTGCCACCAGCAGAGACCAGAGGAGCAATCAGCCCCAGCATTTT. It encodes CATSRDQRSNQPQHF.

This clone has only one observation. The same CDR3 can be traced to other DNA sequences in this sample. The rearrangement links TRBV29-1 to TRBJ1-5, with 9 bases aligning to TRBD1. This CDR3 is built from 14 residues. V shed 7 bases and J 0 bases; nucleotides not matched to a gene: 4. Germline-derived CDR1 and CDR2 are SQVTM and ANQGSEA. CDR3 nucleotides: TGCAGCGCTGGGACAGGGAATAGCAATCAGCCCCAGCATTTT. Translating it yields CSAGTGNSNQPQHF. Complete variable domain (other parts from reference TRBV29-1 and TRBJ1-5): SAVISQKPSRDICQRGTSLTIQCQVDSQVTMMFWYRQQPGQSLTLIATANQGSEATYESGFVIDKFPISRPNLTFSTLTVSNMSPEDSSIYLCSAGTGNSNQPQHFGDGTRLSIL.

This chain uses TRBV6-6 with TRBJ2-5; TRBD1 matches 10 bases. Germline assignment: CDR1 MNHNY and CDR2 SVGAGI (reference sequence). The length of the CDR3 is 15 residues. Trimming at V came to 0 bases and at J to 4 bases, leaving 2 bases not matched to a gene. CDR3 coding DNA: TGTGCCAGCAGTTACTCCGGACAGGGGGGAGAGACCCAGTACTTC. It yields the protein CASSYSGQGGETQYF.

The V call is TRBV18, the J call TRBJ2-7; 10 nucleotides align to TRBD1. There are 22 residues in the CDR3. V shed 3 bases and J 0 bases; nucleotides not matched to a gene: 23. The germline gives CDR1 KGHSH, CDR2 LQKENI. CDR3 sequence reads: CASSPSFAWGQGPSRSSYEQYV. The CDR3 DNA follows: TGTGCCAGCTCACCGTCCTTTGCGTGGGGACAGGGGCCCTCCCGGAGCTCCTACGAGCAGTACGTC.

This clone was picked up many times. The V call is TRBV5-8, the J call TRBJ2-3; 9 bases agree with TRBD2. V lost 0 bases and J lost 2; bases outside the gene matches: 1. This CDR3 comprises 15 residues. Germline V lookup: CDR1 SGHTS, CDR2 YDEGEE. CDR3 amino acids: CASSLGLAATDTQYF. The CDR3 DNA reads TGTGCCAGCAGCTTGGGACTAGCGGCCACAGATACGCAGTATTTT.

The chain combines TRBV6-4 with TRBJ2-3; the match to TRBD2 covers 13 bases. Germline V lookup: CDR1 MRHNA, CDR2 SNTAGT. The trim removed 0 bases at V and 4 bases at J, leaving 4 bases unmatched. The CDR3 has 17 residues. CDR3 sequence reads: CASSDSTSGGGSDTQYF. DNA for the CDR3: TGTGCCAGCAGTGACTCCACTAGCGGGGGGGGCTCAGATACGCAGTATTTT.

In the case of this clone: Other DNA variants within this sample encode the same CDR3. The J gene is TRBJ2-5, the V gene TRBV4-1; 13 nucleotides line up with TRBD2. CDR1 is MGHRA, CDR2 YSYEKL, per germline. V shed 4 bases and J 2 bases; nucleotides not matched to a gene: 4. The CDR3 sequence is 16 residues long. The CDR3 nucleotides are TGCGCCAGCAGCCTTAGACTAGCGGGGGGACAAGAGACCCAGTACTTC. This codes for CASSLRLAGGQETQYF.

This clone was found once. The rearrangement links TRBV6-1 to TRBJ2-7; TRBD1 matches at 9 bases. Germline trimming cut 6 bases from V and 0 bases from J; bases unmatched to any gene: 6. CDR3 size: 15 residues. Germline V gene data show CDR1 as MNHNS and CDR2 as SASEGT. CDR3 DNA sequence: TGTGCCAGCAGAATAACAGGGGGCGACTCCTACGAGCAGTACTTC. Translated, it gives CASRITGGDSYEQYF.

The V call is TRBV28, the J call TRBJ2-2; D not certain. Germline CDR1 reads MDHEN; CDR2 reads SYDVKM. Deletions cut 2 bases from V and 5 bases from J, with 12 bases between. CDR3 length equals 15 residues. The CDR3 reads CASSLREIVTGELFF. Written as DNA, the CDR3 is TGTGCCAGCAGTTTACGCGAAATCGTGACCGGGGAGCTGTTTTTT.

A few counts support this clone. In nucleotides, the CDR3 is TGTGCCAGCAGCGGGGGGGTTTACACCGGGGAGCTGTTTTTT. Translated, it gives CASSGGVYTGELFF. The J gene is TRBJ2-2, the V gene TRBV3-1 (or the pseudogene TRBV3-2); 7 bases line up with TRBD2. Germline assignment: CDR1 LGHDT and CDR2 YNNKEL (reference sequence). J was trimmed by 3 bases and V by 5 bases; bases with no gene match: 3. The CDR3 is made up of 14 amino acids.

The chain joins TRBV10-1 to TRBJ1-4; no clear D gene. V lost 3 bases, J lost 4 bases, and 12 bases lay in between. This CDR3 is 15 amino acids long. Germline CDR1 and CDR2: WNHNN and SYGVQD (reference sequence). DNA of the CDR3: TGCGCCAGCAGTGAAAGTGGTCGGGGTAATGAAAAACTGTTTTTT. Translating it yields CASSESGRGNEKLFF.

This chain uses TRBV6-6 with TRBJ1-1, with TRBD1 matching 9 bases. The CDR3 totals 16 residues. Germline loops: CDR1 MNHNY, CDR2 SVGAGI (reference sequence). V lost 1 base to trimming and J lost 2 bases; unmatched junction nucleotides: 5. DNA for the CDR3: TGTGCCAGCAGTTACTGGGACAGGGTGCCAAACACTGAAGCTTTCTTT. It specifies CASSYWDRVPNTEAFF.

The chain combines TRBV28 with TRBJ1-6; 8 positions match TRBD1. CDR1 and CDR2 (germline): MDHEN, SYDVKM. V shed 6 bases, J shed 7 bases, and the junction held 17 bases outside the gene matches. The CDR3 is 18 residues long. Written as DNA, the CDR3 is TGTGCCAGCAGGATCCACTCCCAGGGGGCCGGAGAGAATTCACCCCTCCACTTT. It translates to CASRIHSQGAGENSPLHF.

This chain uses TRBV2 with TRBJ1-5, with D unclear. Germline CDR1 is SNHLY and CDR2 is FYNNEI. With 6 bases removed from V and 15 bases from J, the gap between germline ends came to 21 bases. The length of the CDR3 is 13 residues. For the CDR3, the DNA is TGTGCCAGCAGCCCGGGATCAACCCAGCTAGGGCATTTT. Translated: CASSPGSTQLGHF. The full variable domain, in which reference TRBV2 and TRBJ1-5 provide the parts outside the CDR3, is EPEVTQTPSHQVTQMGQEVILRCVPISNHLYFYWYRQILGQKVEFLVSFYNNEISEKSEIFDDQFSVERPDGSNFTLKIRSTKLEDSAMYFCASSPGSTQLGHFGDGTRLSIL.

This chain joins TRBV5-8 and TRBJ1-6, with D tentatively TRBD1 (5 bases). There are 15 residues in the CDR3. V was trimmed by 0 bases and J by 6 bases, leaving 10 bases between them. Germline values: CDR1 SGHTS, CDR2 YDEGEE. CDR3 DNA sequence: TGTGCCAGCAGCTTGGTGTCCCAGGGTAATTCACCCCTCCACTTT. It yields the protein CASSLVSQGNSPLHF.